The T cell receptor (beta chain) described here comes from a study of regulatory T cells in long-lasting Graves disease (dated by TCRdb to the early 2020s). Broadly, across the study: In the newly diagnosed Graves' disease group, patients had been taking antithyroid drugs for less than 3 months. A total of about 33 samples underwent TCR sequencing: about 13 from persistent and around 20 from newly diagnosed Graves' disease patients. The study was conducted in China and was registered as a clinical trial. Peripheral blood TCR sequencing and RNA sequencing compared persistent Graves' disease patients with newly diagnosed Graves' disease patients. Results the study describes overall, beyond this receptor: The small sample size was acknowledged by the authors as a limitation that may reduce accuracy. Because the primary lesion, thyroid tissue, could not be accessed, the study looked at peripheral blood alone. Preferential use of TRBV28, TRBJ1-2 and TRBJ2-5 was observed in persistent disease, whereas TRBV20-1 and TRBJ2-1 were favored in newly diagnosed disease. Patients with persistent disease shared more public clonotypes (about 3,000) than newly diagnosed patients did (nearly 1,000). Sequencing and analysis were restricted to the TCR beta chain. Compared with newly diagnosed patients, persistent Graves' disease patients had lower TCR Shannon entropy and fewer highly expanded clones, which suggests clonal expansion.

In this sample, this clonotype turned up many times. The antigen this receptor binds is unknown. Per-base quality was not reported, and no clone a single base away is much larger than it. Library prep was done by multiplex PCR. Sequenced using an Illumina HiSeq 4000. TCR beta libraries were built with iRepertoire HTBI primers and Arm-PCR amplification of CDR3 regions. PCR products were gel purified before sequencing. Regarding the original processing steps: Gene usage analysis of CDR3 amino acid clonotypes relied on the 55 to 80 TRBV and 15 or so TRBJ segments identified across samples. COPE and FqMerger were used to merge filtered high-quality paired reads into contigs. BLAST was used to align contigs to IMGT TRBV, TRBD and TRBJ reference genes, with CDR3 defined following IMGT. Clonotypes above 0.1% frequency were classified as highly expanded clones. Shannon entropy was used to measure repertoire diversity, and the Gini coefficient was used to measure V-J evenness. A clonotype was considered public if more than one individual shared it. TCRdb reanalyzed the raw reads on its own, using fastp at Q25 for trimming and MiXCR for clone calling, and kept in-frame beta chains. Identical CDR3 proteins give one entry, which carries the most common genes and DNA. TCRdb's processing, not the authors', yielded these V and J calls. The sample includes about 540,000 distinct CDR3 sequences, with roughly 12% observed a single time. Roughly 9.7% of the sample rests with the top ten.

The time point label here, explained by the study, means: newly diagnosed GD, antithyroid drugs for less than 3 months. For both TCR sequencing and RNA sequencing, RNA was extracted from PBMCs using TRIzol. Graves' disease was diagnosed according to American Thyroid Association guidelines. Patients were recruited from an endocrinology department in Xi'an, China. Each patient gave about 8.1 milliliters of peripheral blood, collected in an EDTA anticoagulant tube. Ficoll Paque Plus density gradient separation was used to isolate PBMCs, and no further T cell sorting was done. An Agilent 2100 Bioanalyzer and agarose gel were used to check RNA quality, while a NanoDrop 2000 measured RNA concentration. From a lookup of the germline V gene (reference sequence), CDR1 and CDR2 are DFQATT and SNEGSKA. Trimming leaves V shorter by 1 base and J shorter by 5 bases, with the junction holding 2 bases beyond the gene matches. The CDR3 holds 13 amino acids from the cysteine to the phenylalanine. The sequence is cut down to CDR3 DNA, 39 bases in frame from base 1.

These data also featured in a second study, about T cells in Graves' hyperthyroidism and ophthalmopathy. The second publication reports: Stable Graves' hyperthyroidism was defined as no progression to ophthalmopathy during 18 months of follow-up. Hyperthyroidism patients were newly diagnosed, had a disease duration of under 2 months, and were aged 18 to 65 years. The study excluded patients with uncontrolled infections, other autoimmune diseases, pregnancy or lactation. Diagnoses relied on clinical symptoms, serum thyroxine and TRAb, thyroid ultrasound and orbital computed tomography. For the first round of RT-PCR on the TCR CDR3, the HTBI primer set was used together with the Qiagen OneStep RT-PCR kit. Most expanded thyroid clonotypes (frequency above 0.001) were also detected in blood, a finding suggesting that blood repertoires may reflect thyroid immune responses. A model built on a 13 V-J signature distinguished ophthalmopathy from stable hyperthyroidism, reaching 87.88% sensitivity and about 81% specificity in cross-validation and 80%/75% in testing. In validation, the model predicted progression to ophthalmopathy a median of roughly 6.1 months before onset, with roughly 68% sensitivity and roughly 73% specificity. To identify TCR V-J signatures that set the groups apart, the researchers used a discovery cohort of 100 patients, made up of under 45 with Graves' ophthalmopathy and 57 with stable Graves' hyperthyroidism. Whether ophthalmopathy could be predicted prospectively was tested in an independent validation cohort made up of fewer than 20 hyperthyroidism patients plus 17 patients who later progressed to ophthalmopathy. The approximately 100 discovery patients were divided at random into training and test sets in a 7:3 ratio. The study also compared thyroid tissue and blood T-cell repertoires from over 5 Graves' hyperthyroidism patients. Once sampling was done, hyperthyroidism patients were given methimazole at a starting dose of 30 mg daily, whereas ophthalmopathy patients were given high-dose intravenous methylprednisolone. The libraries were constructed in a second round of multiplex PCR and then size-selected and purified. Sequencing of the libraries was done on an Illumina HiSeq2000 using paired-end 100 bp reads. SOAPnuke was used to process the raw data, removing reads that contained adapters or uncalled bases, had a mean Phred below 15, or lacked an exact match to the constant primer or identifier. COPE v1.2.5 was used to merge the high-quality paired reads, and each unique nucleotide sequence was defined as a clonotype. MiTCR v1.1 was used to align clonotypes to the IMGT TRBV, TRBD and TRBJ reference segments. Analysis was restricted to V-J combinations with a frequency above 0.0001, which covered 98% to 99.2% of repertoires. A TCS score was defined as the ratio of F50 (clonal expansion) to E x V (chaos), with BLOSUM62-based TCRdist applied between CDR3 peptides within each V-J. Welch's t-statistics and random forest reduced just over 500 V-J features to fewer than 15, which were used in a naive Bayes classifier (R e1071). Sample size was not statistically predetermined, and blinding of investigators to group allocation was not performed. The paper reports TCR Vbeta CDR3 sequencing of approximately 140 peripheral blood samples: under 45 ophthalmopathy, fewer than 80 hyperthyroidism and approximately 17 progressor patients.

The chain links TRBV20-1 with TRBJ2-5; TRBD1 fits 9 bases in the junction. The specimen comprised peripheral blood mononuclear cells (PBMCs), sampled at new diagnosis, from a patient treated with antithyroid drugs. The receptor's source is a man aged 30 to 45 with Graves disease. Donor details come from another sample of the same person, matched by shared clones. The bases are TGCAGTGCTAGAGGAGGACAGGGGGAGACCCAGTACTTC. Translated, this gives CSARGGQGETQYF.